The text below deals with one T cell receptor (beta chain). Its antigen is unknown. The CDR3 extends over 12 amino acids. CDR1 is DFQATT, CDR2 SNEGSKA, per germline (reference sequence). V shed 6 bases and J 7 bases; nucleotides not matched to a gene: 6. This record belongs to a study of response to subunit inactivated influenza vaccine. TCRdb re-called the RT-PCR reads through MiXCR, storing one row per CDR3 protein. The sample carries 450,000 to 600,000 distinct CDR3 sequences, about 8% recorded once. Findings of the study overall: Each seasonal influenza vaccination recruits few new T cells, the authors suggested.

J is TRBJ2-7 and V is TRBV20-1, with 10 bases identical to TRBD1. Material: PBMCs from blood, obtained approximately 25 months after vaccination. The receptor's source is a man aged 50-75 years who received an inactivated influenza vaccine. CDR3 bases: TGCAGTGCAGAAGACAGGGGGCAGGAGCAGTACTTC. Translation gives CSAEDRGQEQYF.